The rows below give T cell receptor beta chains drawn from one sample of a study of T-cell reconstitution after alpha-beta-depleted transplantation in children. Via MiXCR, TCRdb re-called the PCR reads, giving one row per CDR3 protein. The table has 500,000 to 750,000 distinct CDR3 sequences, 13% seen once; the top ten hold 2% to 2.5%. Sequencing was performed on PBMCs, mostly from graft donor cells, taken 360 days after TCRalphabeta/CD19-depleted stem cell transplant. The receptors come from a male patient under 18 who had a stem cell transplant for acute myeloid leukemia, so the T cells may come from the graft donor. Both conserved end residues are part of each CDR3. The D gene is left open where the match is weak. Some rows mark clone size as missing; the rest say once, few, many or name a class of expanded clone.

TRBV27	TRBJ2-5	TRBD2	few	TGTGCCAGCAGTTTTCTTGGGACTAGCGGGTTCCAAGAGACCCAGTACTTC	CASSFLGTSGFQETQYF
TRBV7-3	TRBJ2-3	-	few	TGTGCCAGCAGCGTTGCTAGGGTAGCGACACCCTTTGATACGCAGTATTTT	CASSVARVATPFDTQYF
TRBV20-1	TRBJ2-3	TRBD2	many	TGCAGTGTCAATAAGGGACTACCTCCCCCAGATACGCAGTATTTT	CSVNKGLPPPDTQYF
TRBV28	TRBJ2-1	-	-	TGTGCCAGCAGCGAAACAGGCAGTTCGGGCGGTAAGCAGTTCTTC	CASSETGSSGGKQFF
TRBV12-3/TRBV12-4	TRBJ2-1	-	-	TGTGCCAGCACTAAAAGAACAGACTACAATGAGCAGATCTTC	CASTKRTDYNEQIF
TRBV5-1	TRBJ2-1	-	few	TGCGCCAGCAGCTTGATGGTCTCCTACAATGAGCAGTTCTTC	CASSLMVSYNEQFF
TRBV5-1	TRBJ2-1	-	-	TGCGCCAGCAGCTTCTCAGGACAGTACAATGAGCAGTTCTTC	CASSFSGQYNEQFF
TRBV9	TRBJ2-1	-	few	TGTGCCAGCAGCGTAGGGCCCCGACTAGACGTCGAGCAGTTCTTC	CASSVGPRLDVEQFF
TRBV28	TRBJ2-7	TRBD1	-	TGTGCCAGCAGTTTAGGGACAGCCTCCCCCTACTACGAGCAGTACTTC	CASSLGTASPYYEQYF
TRBV7-3	TRBJ1-1	-	-	TGTGCCAGCAGCTTACTAGGGGACGGTGAAGCTTTCTTT	CASSLLGDGEAFF
TRBV7-8	TRBJ2-7	-	many	TGTGCCAGCAGCTTCGGCAACCCTGGGAGTTCCTACGAGCAGTACTTC	CASSFGNPGSSYEQYF
TRBV20-1	TRBJ2-3	TRBD2	-	TGCAGTGCCGGGGACGGGAGGGGGGGAGATACGCAGTATTTT	CSAGDGRGGDTQYF
TRBV28	TRBJ2-2	TRBD2	few	TGTGCCAGCAGTCTGCCGGGACTAGGGAAGACCGGGGAGCTGTTTTTT	CASSLPGLGKTGELFF
TRBV28	TRBJ2-3	-	-	TGTGCCAGCAGTTTCCCCCTCGATACGCAGTATTTT	CASSFPLDTQYF
TRBV7-3	TRBJ2-2	TRBD2	-	TGTGCCAGCAGCAGCGCACTAGCGGTCTTTAACACCGGGGAGCTGTTTTTT	CASSSALAVFNTGELFF
TRBV20-1	TRBJ2-2	-	few	TGCAGTGCCGGATTGACGAACACCGGGGAGCTGTTTTTT	CSAGLTNTGELFF
TRBV4-3	TRBJ2-4	TRBD2	-	TGCGCCAGCAGCCAAATTTCTAGCGGGAGTATCGGAAACATTCAGTACTTC	CASSQISSGSIGNIQYF
TRBV20-1	TRBJ2-5	-	few	TGCAGTGCTCGGACTCTGTGGACCCAGTACTTC	CSARTLWTQYF
TRBV9	TRBJ2-1	TRBD2	few	TGTGCCAGCAGCGTAATTAGTCTAGCGGGAAACAATGAGCAGTTCTTC	CASSVISLAGNNEQFF
TRBV29-1	TRBJ2-3	TRBD2	-	TGCAGCGTGTCTAGCGGGAGGGCCCTCGGCACAGATACGCAGTATTTT	CSVSSGRALGTDTQYF
TRBV2	TRBJ2-1	-	few	TGTGCCAGCAGTGTGGGCAGGGGTGACAATGAGCAGTTCTTC	CASSVGRGDNEQFF